One sample yielded the 7 T cell receptor beta chains listed below, sequenced in a study of CD8+ T cells in alopecia areata. RNA extraction was followed by reverse transcription into cDNA, which acted as the sequencing template. The assay was immunoSEQ multiplex PCR, and TCRdb's table has in-frame clones only and misses some. The sample consists of some 100,000 clones, about 54% of them appearing once. The treatment denotes: oral pan-JAK inhibitor, 5-10 mg twice daily. The sequencing used CD8+ T cells sorted from blood, collected at week 4, from a patient treated with tofacitinib. These receptors originate from a human donor with alopecia areata.

This clone appeared a few times. This CDR3 is CSVDRGAYEQYF. DNA of the CDR3: TGCAGCGTTGACAGGGGGGCCTACGAGCAGTACTTC. This chain joins TRBV29-1 and TRBJ2-7, with D tentatively TRBD1 (7 bases). The CDR3 runs 12 residues. V dropped 3 bases and J dropped 2 bases, with 8 bases sitting between them. Germline CDR1 and CDR2: SQVTM and ANQGSEA.

CDR3 DNA sequence: TGTGCCAGTAGTGGGTTTAGCAATCAGCCCCAGCATTTT. It codes for CASSGFSNQPQHF. The chain employs TRBV19 and TRBJ1-5; no clear D. Germline-derived CDR1 and CDR2 are LNHDA and SQIVND (reference sequence). The CDR3 is made up of 13 amino acids. Trimming removed 5 bases at V and 0 bases at J, with 5 bases between. Full variable domain (missing parts from reference TRBV19 and TRBJ1-5): DGGITQSPKYLFRKEGQNVTLSCEQNLNHDAMYWYRQDPGQGLRLIYYSQIVNDFQKGDIAEGYSVSREKKESFPLTVTSAQKNPTAFYLCASSGFSNQPQHFGDGTRLSIL.

The CDR3 sequence: CSARGEGRAFF. In DNA, the CDR3 is TGCAGTGCTAGAGGTGAGGGAAGGGCTTTCTTT. The chain links TRBV20-1 to TRBJ1-1; D gene uncertain. Germline V gene lookup returns CDR1 DFQATT and CDR2 SNEGSKA (reference sequence). V lost 1 base, J lost 11 bases, and 11 bases lay in between. This CDR3 is built from 11 residues.

V is TRBV29-1 and J is TRBJ2-2; possible D gene TRBD1, 5 bases. The ends were cut back, 4 bases at V and 4 bases at J, with 13 bases in the middle. Per the germline V gene, CDR1 is SQVTM and CDR2 is ANQGSEA. CDR3 length: 14 residues. CDR3 DNA sequence: TGCAGCGTTGTGTCAGGGTTTGGCACCGGGGAGCTGTTTTTT. This translates into CSVVSGFGTGELFF.

J is TRBJ1-4 and V is TRBV15; D ambiguous. From germline, CDR1 is LNHNV and CDR2 YYDKDF (reference sequence). This CDR3 region has 15 residues. Between the trimmed V and J ends, which lost 0 bases and 4 bases, there was a span of 9 bases. As DNA, the CDR3 is TGTGCCACCAGCAGAGACCGAGGGATTAATGAAAAACTGTTTTTT. Translating it yields CATSRDRGINEKLFF.

The rearrangement uses TRBV2 and TRBJ1-6, with D maybe TRBD1 (5 bases). CDR1 is SNHLY, CDR2 FYNNEI, per germline. CDR3 size: 13 residues. Trimming removed 7 bases from V and 7 bases from J, with 11 bases in between. The CDR3 DNA reads as TGTGCCAGCATCCGCAGGGAGAATTCACCCCTCCACTTT. Its translation is CASIRRENSPLHF.

The rearrangement uses TRBV29-1 and TRBJ2-7; 7 bases match TRBD1. The J segment lost 5 bases and the V segment lost 7 bases, leaving 8 bases of the junction unmatched. The CDR3 contains 12 residues. Germline assignment: CDR1 SQVTM and CDR2 ANQGSEA. CDR3 nucleotides: TGCAGCGGGACAGGCAACGAGGACGAGCAGTACTTC. This translates into CSGTGNEDEQYF.